Given below is one T cell receptor beta chain in context. Trimming shortened V by 1 base and J by 4 bases, and 14 bases separated the two germline ends. Germline V CDR1 and CDR2: SGHTA, FQGNSA. The CDR3 contains 16 residues. The data stem from a study of T-cell memory formation after mild COVID-19. TCRdb redid the calling of the 5' RACE reads with MiXCR, one entry per CDR3 protein. The sample has under 550,000 distinct CDR3 sequences; roughly 18% are singletons. This chain connects TRBV7-2 to TRBJ2-1; TRBD2 is a possible D gene (6 bases). This TCR derives from a man aged 18-30 years who had mild COVID-19 (a few samples of this study predate the infection). Cell type and time point are not known. The sample was PBMCs or a T cell subset sorted from them (not recorded which). The CDR3 is CASSLGGEFEYNEQFF. The CDR3 DNA follows: TGTGCCAGCAGCTTAGGGGGGGAGTTCGAGTACAATGAGCAGTTCTTC.